The rows below give T cell receptor beta chains drawn from one sample of a study of T-cell memory formation after mild COVID-19. TCRdb independently ran MiXCR on the 5' RACE reads; one entry per CDR3 protein. Here the sample spans around 310,000 distinct CDR3 sequences, 14% being singletons. Sequencing used PBMCs or a T cell subset sorted from them (not recorded which). Receptor source: a man younger than 30 who had mild COVID-19 (a few samples of this study predate the infection). Cell type and time point are not known. Both conserved end residues are trimmed from each CDR3.

10	TRBV12-3/TRBV12-4	TRBJ1-3	ASESSGNTIY
13	TRBV7-2	TRBJ2-3	ASSSRLAGGNTQY
11	TRBV7-9	TRBJ1-4	ASSLDLQKKLF
13	TRBV7-2	TRBJ1-4	ASSPSQARGEKLF
14	TRBV4-3	TRBJ1-2	ASSQDHFEGAYGYT
12	TRBV2	TRBJ1-1	ASTRDGYGTEAF
14	TRBV5-1	TRBJ2-2	ASSRTGSRLTGELF
15	TRBV5-6	TRBJ2-1	ASSSNLAGDLHNEQF
13	TRBV7-9	TRBJ2-1	ASSLAAGGWNEQF
15	TRBV7-3	TRBJ2-3	ASSSRQGLTSTDTQY
13	TRBV20-1	TRBJ2-1	SARMGLAVYNEQF
13	TRBV12-3/TRBV12-4	TRBJ2-3	ASSYGQPFTDTQY
12	TRBV5-1	TRBJ1-2	ASSSGQANDGYT
14	TRBV25-1	TRBJ2-1	ASSVRGARIYNEQF
10	TRBV20-1	TRBJ2-7	SASDRTYEQY
11	TRBV2	TRBJ2-5	ATAKEGQETQY
13	TRBV4-3	TRBJ2-1	ASSRQRDGLGEQF
13	TRBV12-3/TRBV12-4	TRBJ2-3	ASSPPGGGTDTQY
12	TRBV4-3	TRBJ2-4	ASSSGVTGTIQY
11	TRBV20-1	TRBJ1-1	SARDAFLQGAF
12	TRBV5-1	TRBJ2-1	ASTQRGVRNEQF
11	TRBV29-1	TRBJ1-1	SVTKGGVTEAF
13	TRBV11-2	TRBJ1-3	ASSLRGTTGNTIY
14	TRBV20-1	TRBJ1-6	SARVLDDAYNSPLH